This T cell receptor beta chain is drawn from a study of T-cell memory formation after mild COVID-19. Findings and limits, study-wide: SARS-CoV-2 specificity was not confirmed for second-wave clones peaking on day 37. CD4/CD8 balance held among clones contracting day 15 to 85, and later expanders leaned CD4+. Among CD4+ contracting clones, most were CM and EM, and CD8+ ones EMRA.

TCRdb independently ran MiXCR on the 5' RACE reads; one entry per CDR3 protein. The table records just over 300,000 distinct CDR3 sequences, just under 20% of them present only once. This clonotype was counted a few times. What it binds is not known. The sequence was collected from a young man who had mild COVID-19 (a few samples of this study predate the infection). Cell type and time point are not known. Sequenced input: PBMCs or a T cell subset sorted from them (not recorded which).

The DNA of the CDR3 is TGCGCCAGCAGCATCGGGTCAGTCCAAGAGACCCAGTACTTC. Amino acid sequence: CASSIGSVQETQYF. The chain has TRBV5-1 and TRBJ2-5, with D uncertain. The CDR3 runs to 14 residues. From germline, CDR1 is SGHRS and CDR2 YFSETQ. The V end was cut by 4 bases, the J end by 1 base, with 11 bases between.